The 26 T cell receptor beta chains in this list originate from one sample, sequenced in a study of radiation and T cells in renal cell carcinoma. Method: immunoSEQ multiplex PCR; TCRdb's copy keeps in-frame clones and lacks some. The table lists tens of thousands of clones, over 65% of them singletons. As for time point: blood 4 weeks post-SBRT, at nephrectomy. Regarding treatment: 15 Gy SBRT to primary tumor, nephrectomy 4 weeks later. The sample in question was blood, obtained from a patient whose treatment included radiotherapy and nephrectomy. The receptors were gathered from a woman aged 55 to 70 with renal cell carcinoma.

This sequence joins TRBV25-1 and TRBJ2-3, with D perhaps being TRBD1 or TRBD2 (6 bases each). The CDR3 runs to 17 residues. Germline V gene lookup returns CDR1 MGHDK and CDR2 SYGVNS. Trimming shortened V by 3 bases and J by 4 bases, and 20 bases separated the two germline ends. The CDR3: CASSEFAGGSQADTQYF. In nucleotides, the CDR3 is TGTGCCAGCAGTGAGTTTGCCGGGGGCTCACAAGCAGATACGCAGTATTTT.

V usage is TRBV2 and J usage is TRBJ2-5, with 12 bases identical to TRBD1. Germline-derived CDR1 and CDR2 are SNHLY and FYNNEI. V dropped 7 bases and J dropped 5; count of bases not matched to a gene: 8. The CDR3 has 15 residues. The CDR3 here is CASNLGQGARETQYF. CDR3 nucleotides: TGTGCCAGCAATCTGGGACAGGGGGCAAGGGAGACCCAGTACTTC.

The chain joins TRBV10-3 to TRBJ1-1; D is possibly TRBD1 (6 bases). Germline CDR1 reads ENHRY; CDR2 reads SYGVKD. V was pared by 10 bases and J by 5 bases, with 17 bases between. The CDR3 contains 13 residues. CDR3 region: CATRTAGRTEAFF. The CDR3 bases are TGTGCCACTAGGACAGCCGGACGGACTGAAGCTTTCTTT.

The CDR3 loop reads CASSLSGFYNEQFF. The DNA of the CDR3 is TGTGCCAGCAGCTTAAGCGGCTTTTACAATGAGCAGTTCTTC. The chain joins TRBV13 to TRBJ2-1; possible D gene TRBD2, 5 bases. Germline V lookup: CDR1 PRHDT, CDR2 FYEKMQ (reference sequence). The V and J ends lost 2 bases and 4 bases respectively, with 9 bases between them. The CDR3 is made up of 14 amino acids.

The V gene is TRBV7-9, the J gene TRBJ1-2; D is perhaps TRBD1 (5 bases). V lost 5 bases and J lost 3, with 10 bases in between. CDR3 length equals 13 residues. Germline V gives CDR1 SEHNR, CDR2 FQNEAQ (reference sequence). Written as DNA, the CDR3 is TGTGCCAGCAGCGTCCCAGGGTACTATGGCTACACCTTC. Protein sequence: CASSVPGYYGYTF.

V gene TRBV6-5 combines with J gene TRBJ1-1; tentatively, D is TRBD1 (6 bases). The CDR3 covers 15 residues. Per the germline V gene, CDR1 is MNHEY and CDR2 is SVGAGI. With 2 bases removed from V and 5 bases from J, the gap between germline ends came to 15 bases. The CDR3 loop reads CASSYASQGGTEAFF. CDR3 bases: TGTGCCAGCAGTTACGCCTCACAGGGAGGGACTGAAGCTTTCTTT.

This clone appeared a single time. This chain uses TRBV11-3 with TRBJ2-7; D is undetermined. The CDR3 runs to 10 residues. The V end lost 7 bases, the J end lost 3 bases, and 4 bases lay between the germline ends. The germline CDR1 and CDR2 sequences are SGHNT and YENEEA. Here the CDR3 DNA reads TGTGCCAGCAACCACTACGAGCAGTACTTC. Translation: CASNHYEQYF.

This chain connects TRBV27 to TRBJ1-6; D gene uncertain. CDR1 and CDR2 from the germline V gene are MNHEY and SMNVEV (reference sequence). The CDR3 covers 14 residues. Deletions cut 2 bases from V and 9 bases from J, with 11 bases between. CDR3 coding DNA: TGTGCCAGCAGTTTAACCCCTTGGGGTTCACCCCTCCACTTT. Its translation: CASSLTPWGSPLHF.

A remark on this clone: At one of its ends the junction is not consistent with the germline gene, which may arise from a read error. The chain combines TRBV7-9 with TRBJ1-3, with D tentatively TRBD1 (5 bases). Germline V gene lookup returns CDR1 SEHNR and CDR2 FQNEAQ (reference sequence). CDR3 length equals 13 residues. CDR3 DNA: TGTGCCAGCAGCGGACACTTTGGAAACACCACATATTTT. Protein: CASSGHFGNTTYF.

The DNA of the CDR3 is TGTGCCAGCAGTTGGACCCTTAGTAGCAATCAGCCCCAGCATTTT. Its translation: CASSWTLSSNQPQHF. V usage is TRBV28 and J usage is TRBJ1-5; the D is unclear. V lost 4 bases and J 0 bases, leaving 10 bases between the germline ends. Per germline, CDR1 MDHEN and CDR2 SYDVKM. The CDR3 runs 15 residues.

This chain uses TRBV29-1 with TRBJ2-4; 7 nucleotides agree with TRBD2. The CDR3 runs to 13 residues. Germline V lookup: CDR1 SQVTM, CDR2 ANQGSEA. The V segment lost 4 bases and the J segment 3 bases; nucleotides outside the gene matches: 3. CDR3 sequence (DNA): TGCAGCGTTGCCACTAGCGTCAAAAACATTCAGTACTTC. Translation gives CSVATSVKNIQYF.

A single count supports this clone. CDR3 coding DNA: TGTGCCAGCAGCTTGGTTGGGAACAGGCAGCCCCAGCATTTT. Its protein product is CASSLVGNRQPQHF. The chain links TRBV5-6 to TRBJ1-5; a possible D gene is TRBD1 (5 bases). Trimming removed 0 bases at V and 7 bases at J, with 11 bases between. Germline V gene lookup returns CDR1 SGHDT and CDR2 YYEEEE. CDR3 length: 14 residues.

The genes are TRBV19 and TRBJ2-3; perhaps TRBD1 as D (7 bases). Trimming took off 5 bases at V and 2 bases at J, with 17 bases between the two ends. This CDR3 is 16 amino acids long. Germline CDR1 reads LNHDA; CDR2 reads SQIVND (reference sequence). CDR3 protein: CASSLMGGQITDTQYF. CDR3 bases: TGTGCCAGTAGTCTCATGGGGGGACAGATCACAGATACGCAGTATTTT.

V is TRBV19 and J is TRBJ2-1; 7 bases agree with TRBD1. V trimming: 6 bases; J trimming: 5 bases; junction bases outside the gene matches: 16. CDR3 length: 17 amino acids. The germline gives CDR1 LNHDA, CDR2 SQIVND (reference sequence). CDR3 DNA sequence: TGTGCCAGTAGCATGACCGACAGGGCTTCAGGGCACAATGAGCAGTTCTTC. It yields the protein CASSMTDRASGHNEQFF.

The chain is built from TRBV6-5 and TRBJ2-5; 9 bases fit TRBD2. Germline V gene sequence: CDR1 MNHEY, CDR2 SVGAGI. V lost 2 bases, J lost 5 bases, and 6 bases stayed unmatched. This CDR3 region has 15 residues. The CDR3: CASSYGLARHETQYF. The CDR3, as DNA: TGTGCCAGCAGTTACGGACTAGCGAGGCATGAGACCCAGTACTTC.

V is TRBV28 and J is TRBJ2-7; D gene unclear. Trimming shortened V by 2 bases and J by 13 bases, and 12 bases separated the two germline ends. CDR1 is MDHEN and CDR2 is SYDVKM in the germline V gene. The CDR3 runs 11 residues. CDR3 in DNA: TGTGCCAGCAGTTTACCCCCCCGCTTTTACTTC. It encodes CASSLPPRFYF.

This chain uses TRBV6-1 with TRBJ1-1, with D uncertain. The CDR3 sequence is 14 residues long. Germline CDR1 is MNHNS and CDR2 is SASEGT. V gave up 6 bases and J gave up 1 base, with 12 bases separating them. For the CDR3, the DNA is TGTGCCAGCAGGTTTAACTCGGAGAACACTGAAGCTTTCTTT. Its protein product is CASRFNSENTEAFF.

Here the CDR3 reads CASSQEQLIGQFF. In DNA form, the CDR3 reads TGTGCCAGCAGCCAAGAACAGCTGATAGGGCAGTTCTTC. The chain employs TRBV4-2 and TRBJ2-1; D is ambiguous. Germline lookup yields CDR1 LGHNA and CDR2 YNFKEQ. The CDR3 is made up of 13 amino acids. V dropped 0 bases and J dropped 12 bases, with 12 bases sitting between them.

V gene TRBV7-9 combines with J gene TRBJ2-7; a possible D gene is TRBD2 (6 bases). The germline gives CDR1 SEHNR, CDR2 FQNEAQ (reference sequence). Trimming cost V 5 bases and J 4 bases, with 9 bases left between them. CDR3 length: 12 amino acids. CDR3 in amino acids: CASSGRSYEQYF. Written as DNA, the CDR3 is TGTGCCAGCAGCGGGAGGTCATACGAGCAGTACTTC.

In its sample, this clone was seen once. The J gene is TRBJ2-7, the V gene TRBV21-1; the D call in the table, TRBD2, was not verified against the DNA. TRBV21-1 is tagged as a pseudogene. There are 17 residues in the CDR3. For the CDR3, the DNA is TGTGCCAGCAGCCCGCCTAGAGACGGAGGTTCCTACTACGAGCAGTACTTC. It is translated as CASSPPRDGGSYYEQYF.

The rearrangement uses TRBV11-1 and TRBJ1-1; weak D call: TRBD1 (5 bases). V was trimmed by 4 bases and J by 8 bases, leaving 8 bases between them. CDR1 SGHAT and CDR2 FQDESV come from the germline V gene (reference sequence). There are 11 residues in the CDR3. CDR3 in amino acids: CASSWGTEAFF. The CDR3 bases are TGTGCCAGCAGCTGGGGGACCGAAGCTTTCTTT.

This clone appeared a few times. This sequence joins TRBV19 and TRBJ1-5, with unresolved D. Trimming took off 6 bases at V and 3 bases at J, with 9 bases between the two ends. CDR1 is LNHDA and CDR2 is SQIVND in the germline V gene (reference sequence). This CDR3 spans 13 amino acids. Here the CDR3 DNA reads TGTGCCAGTAGCCTCATGGCCAATCAGCCCCAGCATTTT. This translates into CASSLMANQPQHF.

This clone has just one count. DNA for the CDR3: TGTGCCAGCACCCCAGCCTTTTTCGGAAACAGGGGTGGCTACACCTTC. Translating it yields CASTPAFFGNRGGYTF. The gene calls are TRBV9 and TRBJ1-2; 7 bases match TRBD1. The CDR3 is 16 amino acids. Trimming took 6 bases from V and 7 from J; bases not matched to a gene: 18. Looked up from germline, CDR1 is SGDLS and CDR2 is YYNGEE. The whole variable domain, filled in from reference TRBV9 and TRBJ1-2, reads DSGVTQTPKHLITATGQRVTLRCSPRSGDLSVYWYQQSLDQGLQFLIQYYNGEERAKGNILERFSAQQFPDLHSELNLSSLELGDSALYFCASTPAFFGNRGGYTFGSGTRLTVV.

The V call is TRBV28, the J call TRBJ2-7; tentative D call: TRBD2 (5 bases). The CDR3 contains 14 residues. The germline CDR1 and CDR2 sequences are MDHEN and SYDVKM. The V and J ends lost 9 bases and 1 base respectively, with 16 bases between them. CDR3 residues: CASAGGRPSYEQYF. The DNA for the CDR3 is TGTGCCAGTGCAGGAGGTCGACCTTCCTACGAGCAGTACTTC.

The chain employs TRBV5-4 and TRBJ1-4; 7 bases match TRBD1. Trimming removed 0 bases from V and 8 bases from J; junction bases left unmatched: 16. This CDR3 spans 18 amino acids. Germline loops: CDR1 SGHNT, CDR2 YYREEE (reference sequence). This chain's CDR3 is CASSLDPGQMGKGEKLFF. CDR3 sequence (DNA): TGTGCCAGCAGCTTGGACCCGGGACAGATGGGCAAGGGAGAAAAACTGTTTTTT.

The chain employs TRBV5-4 and TRBJ2-2, with D possibly being TRBD2 (7 bases). CDR3 length equals 16 residues. Trimming stripped 6 bases from V and 3 bases from J, with 18 bases between. CDR1 is SGHNT, CDR2 YYREEE, per germline (reference sequence). The CDR3 DNA reads as TGTGCCAGCACCCCGGGGGAGGGGGGCCACACCGGGGAGCTGTTTTTT. This gives the protein CASTPGEGGHTGELFF.